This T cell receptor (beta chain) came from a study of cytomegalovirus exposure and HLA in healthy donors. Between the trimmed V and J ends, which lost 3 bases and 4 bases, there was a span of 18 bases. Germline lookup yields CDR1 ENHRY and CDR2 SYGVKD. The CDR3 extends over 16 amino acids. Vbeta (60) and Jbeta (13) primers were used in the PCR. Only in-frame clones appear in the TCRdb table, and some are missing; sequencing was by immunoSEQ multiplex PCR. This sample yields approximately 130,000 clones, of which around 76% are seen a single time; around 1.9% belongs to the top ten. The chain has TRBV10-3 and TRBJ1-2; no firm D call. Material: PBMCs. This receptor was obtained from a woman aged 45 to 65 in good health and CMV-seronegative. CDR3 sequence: CAISDPGKIMSYGYTF. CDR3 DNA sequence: TGTGCCATCAGTGACCCCGGGAAAATAATGAGCTATGGCTACACCTTC.